These T cell receptor beta chains were read from a single sample in a study of CD8 T cells in Susac syndrome. TCRdb reprocessed the immunoSEQ multiplex PCR reads with MiXCR, giving one entry per CDR3 protein. This table holds approximately 220,000 distinct CDR3 sequences, 95% found once. Sequenced material: CD4+ T cells from PBMCs. The receptor set was obtained from a human donor with multiple sclerosis. CDR3s include the opening cysteine and the closing phenylalanine or tryptophan. The D gene is left open where the match is weak. For some rows the clone size is stated as once, few or many, or as a class when expanded; others skip it.

abundance: -; v_gene: TRBV6-5; d_gene: -; j_gene: TRBJ2-7; CDR3aa: CASSYLLGSSYEQYF; CDR3nt: TGTGCCAGCAGTTACCTGTTAGGGAGCTCCTACGAGCAGTACTTC
abundance: -; v_gene: TRBV11-2; d_gene: TRBD1; j_gene: TRBJ2-5; CDR3aa: CASSLSPDRDGTQYF; CDR3nt: TGTGCCAGCAGCCTATCTCCGGACAGGGATGGGACCCAGTACTTC
abundance: -; v_gene: TRBV19; d_gene: TRBD1; j_gene: TRBJ1-5; CDR3aa: CASSIRQGLGQPQHF; CDR3nt: TGTGCCAGTAGTATTCGACAGGGGCTTGGTCAGCCCCAGCATTTT
abundance: -; v_gene: TRBV9; d_gene: TRBD2; j_gene: TRBJ2-3; CDR3aa: CASSGTSGGTDTQYF; CDR3nt: TGTGCCAGCAGCGGGACTAGCGGGGGCACAGATACGCAGTATTTT
abundance: -; v_gene: TRBV4-2; d_gene: TRBD1; j_gene: TRBJ2-2; CDR3aa: CASSQDPHRQGAGGELFF; CDR3nt: TGTGCCAGCAGCCAAGATCCCCACCGACAGGGGGCGGGCGGGGAGCTGTTTTTT
abundance: -; v_gene: TRBV15; d_gene: TRBD1; j_gene: TRBJ2-3; CDR3aa: CATSTSFGQATKGDTQYF; CDR3nt: TGTGCCACCAGCACTTCCTTCGGACAGGCGACCAAAGGAGATACGCAGTATTTT
abundance: once; v_gene: TRBV7-9; d_gene: -; j_gene: TRBJ1-5; CDR3aa: CASSFGRDQPQHF; CDR3nt: TGTGCCAGCAGCTTTGGCAGAGATCAGCCCCAGCATTTT
abundance: -; v_gene: TRBV30; d_gene: -; j_gene: TRBJ1-5; CDR3aa: CAWSVSEGNQPQHF; CDR3nt: TGTGCCTGGAGCGTTTCGGAGGGTAATCAGCCCCAGCATTTT
abundance: -; v_gene: TRBV4-1; d_gene: -; j_gene: TRBJ1-2; CDR3aa: CASSQIDRSDGYTF; CDR3nt: TGCGCCAGCAGCCAAATAGACAGGTCGGATGGCTACACCTTC
abundance: -; v_gene: TRBV9; d_gene: -; j_gene: TRBJ2-1; CDR3aa: CASSGPEAYNEQFF; CDR3nt: TGTGCCAGCAGCGGGCCGGAAGCATACAATGAGCAGTTCTTC
abundance: once; v_gene: TRBV7-9; d_gene: -; j_gene: TRBJ2-3; CDR3aa: CASSQPGSSTDTQYF; CDR3nt: TGTGCCAGCAGCCAACCCGGCTCTAGCACAGATACGCAGTATTTT
abundance: -; v_gene: TRBV5-1; d_gene: -; j_gene: TRBJ2-5; CDR3aa: CASSLGPTSETQYF; CDR3nt: TGCGCCAGCAGCTTGGGCCCAACCTCGGAGACCCAGTACTTC
abundance: -; v_gene: TRBV3-1; d_gene: TRBD1; j_gene: TRBJ2-7; CDR3aa: CASSQGTGGYYEQYF; CDR3nt: TGTGCCAGCAGCCAAGGGACAGGGGGCTACTACGAGCAGTACTTC
abundance: few; v_gene: TRBV7-3; d_gene: -; j_gene: TRBJ1-1; CDR3aa: CASSLDANTEAFF; CDR3nt: TGTGCCAGCAGCTTAGACGCGAACACTGAAGCTTTCTTT